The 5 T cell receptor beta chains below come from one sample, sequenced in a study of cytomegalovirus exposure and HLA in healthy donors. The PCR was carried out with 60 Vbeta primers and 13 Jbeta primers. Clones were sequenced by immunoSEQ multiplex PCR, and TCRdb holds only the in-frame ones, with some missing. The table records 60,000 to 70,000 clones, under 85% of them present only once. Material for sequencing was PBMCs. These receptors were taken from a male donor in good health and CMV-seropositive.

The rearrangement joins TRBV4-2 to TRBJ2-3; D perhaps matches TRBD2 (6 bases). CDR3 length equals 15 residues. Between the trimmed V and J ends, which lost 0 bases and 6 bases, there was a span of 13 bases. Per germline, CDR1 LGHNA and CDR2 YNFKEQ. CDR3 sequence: CASSQETRAYDTQYF. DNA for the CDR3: TGTGCCAGCAGCCAAGAGACTAGAGCATATGATACGCAGTATTTT.

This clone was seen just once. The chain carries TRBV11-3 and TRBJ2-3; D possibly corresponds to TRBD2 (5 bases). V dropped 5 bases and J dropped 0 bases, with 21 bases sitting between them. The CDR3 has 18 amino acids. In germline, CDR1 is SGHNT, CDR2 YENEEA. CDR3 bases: TGTGCCAGCAGCGCAGGAGGTCGGGCATTTTCTAGCACAGATACGCAGTATTTT. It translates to CASSAGGRAFSSTDTQYF.

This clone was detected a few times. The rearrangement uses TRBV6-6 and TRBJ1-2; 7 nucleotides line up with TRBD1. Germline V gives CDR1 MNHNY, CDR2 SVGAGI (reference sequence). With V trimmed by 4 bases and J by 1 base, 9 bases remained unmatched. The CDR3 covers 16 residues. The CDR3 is CASSSAGTVVNYGYTF. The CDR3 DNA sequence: TGTGCCAGCAGTTCCGCCGGGACAGTAGTTAACTATGGCTACACCTTC.

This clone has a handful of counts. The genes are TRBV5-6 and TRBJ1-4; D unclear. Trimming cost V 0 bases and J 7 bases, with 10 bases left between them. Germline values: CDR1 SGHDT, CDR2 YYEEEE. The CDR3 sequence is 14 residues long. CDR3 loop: CASSLGSSGEKLFF. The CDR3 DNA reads TGTGCCAGCAGCTTGGGCTCGAGTGGTGAAAAACTGTTTTTT.

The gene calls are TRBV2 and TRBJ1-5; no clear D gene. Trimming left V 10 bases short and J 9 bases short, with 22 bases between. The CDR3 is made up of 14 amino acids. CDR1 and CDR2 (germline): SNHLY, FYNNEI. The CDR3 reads CATQGDGVGGPQHF. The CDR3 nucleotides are TGTGCCACGCAAGGTGACGGGGTTGGAGGGCCCCAGCATTTT.